The present TCR beta chain was sequenced within a study of CD8 T cells in ankylosing spondylitis (dated by TCRdb to about 2017). Regarding the complete study: To find TCR variants linked to disease, the study profiled T cell receptor beta repertoires in ankylosing spondylitis patients and healthy donors. The full study cohort was made up of under 30 ankylosing spondylitis patients and roughly 100 healthy donors. Peripheral blood was sampled, and synovial fluid was additionally collected from ankylosing spondylitis patients. Broad study findings and their caveats: A CD8+ phenotype was shown by the disease-linked clones, which were found at relatively low frequencies in peripheral blood. Blood from ankylosing spondylitis patients appeared to be characterized by a TCR beta motif made up of several highly homologous amino acid variants. According to the report, matched synovial fluid samples from ankylosing spondylitis patients were significantly enriched for the disease-linked clones. Some motif variants had previously been reported in the synovial fluid and blood of reactive arthritis patients, which suggests shared mechanisms of disease initiation.

This clonotype has a handful of counts. This receptor's antigen is unknown. No base qualities exist here, and no much larger clone lies one base off it. Sequencing took place on an Illumina HiSeq 2500. Quantitative 5'-RACE with molecular barcodes was the method used to prepare the TCR beta libraries. For the original study's pipeline: A new computational method based on a probabilistic model of VDJ rearrangement was used to identify disease-linked TCR variants. TCRdb reworked the public reads: Q25 trimming with fastp, MiXCR clone assembly, productive beta chains retained. Each entry is one CDR3 protein sequence, shown with its most common DNA and genes. The V and J calls shown here were made by TCRdb, not taken from the authors' results. The table for this sample lists approximately 290,000 distinct CDR3 sequences; 20% to 25% of them were counted only once. 3% to 4% of the sample is in the top ten clones.

V gives up 3 bases and J gives up 7 bases, and the segment between their germline ends measures 13 bases. Looking up the germline V gene yields CDR1 SGHVS and CDR2 FQNEAQ. From cysteine to phenylalanine, the CDR3 is 14 amino acids long. CDR3 DNA only is kept here, 42 bases in frame from base 1. Specimen: blood, either unsorted or a sorted T cell fraction (not recorded which). The sequence joins TRBV7-8 to TRBJ2-1; the D region may be TRBD1 or TRBD2, each matching 5 bases equally. The receptor comes from a female donor with ankylosing spondylitis or in good health (not recorded which). The CDR3 in this case is CASSLSDYRNEQFF. The nucleotides read TGTGCCAGCAGCTTGTCAGACTACAGGAATGAGCAGTTCTTC.